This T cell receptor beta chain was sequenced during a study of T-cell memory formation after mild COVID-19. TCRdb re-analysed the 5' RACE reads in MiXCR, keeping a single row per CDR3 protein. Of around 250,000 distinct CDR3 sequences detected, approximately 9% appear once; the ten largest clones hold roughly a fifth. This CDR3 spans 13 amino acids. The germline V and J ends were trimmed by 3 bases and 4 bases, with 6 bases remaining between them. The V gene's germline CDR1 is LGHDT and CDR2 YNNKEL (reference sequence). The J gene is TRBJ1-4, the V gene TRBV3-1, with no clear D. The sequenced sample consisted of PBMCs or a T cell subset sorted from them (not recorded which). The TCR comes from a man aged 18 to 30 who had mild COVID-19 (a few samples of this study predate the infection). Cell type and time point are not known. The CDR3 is CASSQALNEKLFF. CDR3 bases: TGTGCCAGCAGCCAGGCCCTTAATGAAAAACTGTTTTTT.